Below, 25 T cell receptor beta chains from the same sample are listed, as sequenced in a study of cytomegalovirus exposure and HLA in healthy donors. It was with 60 Vbeta and 13 Jbeta primers that the PCR ran. Some clones are missing from TCRdb's copy, which holds only in-frame ones; the method was immunoSEQ multiplex PCR. The table records about 120,000 clones, 70% to 85% of them present only once. Sequenced: PBMCs. The receptors were gathered from a middle-aged man in good health and CMV-seropositive.

The chain couples TRBV7-6 to TRBJ2-2; D call uncertain. Germline V gene sequence: CDR1 SGHVS, CDR2 FNYEAQ. The V gene lost 5 bases and the J gene lost 6 bases, with 7 bases spanning the gap. CDR3 length: 12 residues. The CDR3 sequence: CASSNSAGELFF. CDR3 DNA sequence: TGTGCCAGCAGCAACAGTGCCGGGGAGCTGTTTTTT.

The chain is built from TRBV5-1 and TRBJ2-2; 9 positions agree with TRBD1. Germline V gene sequence: CDR1 SGHRS, CDR2 YFSETQ. Losses at the gene ends were 2 bases for V and 8 bases for J; bases not matched to a gene: 7. This CDR3 is built from 15 residues. CDR3 in amino acids: CASSFLGTGSGELFF. CDR3 coding DNA: TGCGCCAGCAGCTTTCTTGGGACAGGGAGTGGGGAGCTGTTTTTT. Based on the CDR3 plus reference TRBV5-1 and TRBJ2-2, the full variable domain is KAGVTQTPRYLIKTRGQQVTLSCSPISGHRSVSWYQQTPGQGLQFLFEYFSETQRNKGNFPGRFSGRQFSNSRSEMNVSTLELGDSALYLCASSFLGTGSGELFFGEGSRLTVL.

The chain is built from TRBV5-8 and TRBJ1-5; no definite D call. The ends were cut back, 0 bases at V and 6 bases at J, with 16 bases in the middle. This CDR3 contains 16 residues. Germline V gives CDR1 SGHTS, CDR2 YDEGEE. CDR3 sequence: CASSLGSTGFGQPQHF. The CDR3 DNA sequence: TGTGCCAGCAGCTTGGGGTCAACGGGGTTCGGTCAGCCCCAGCATTTT.

The chain uses TRBV7-6 and TRBJ2-1, with 8 bases fitting TRBD1. CDR1 is SGHVS, CDR2 FNYEAQ, per germline. V dropped 4 bases and J dropped 8; count of bases not matched to a gene: 7. The CDR3 is made up of 14 amino acids. In DNA, the CDR3 is TGTGCCAGCAGCTCCTGGACAGGGTGGCATGAGCAGTTCTTC. Residues: CASSSWTGWHEQFF.

The chain is built from TRBV5-4 and TRBJ1-2; D perhaps matches TRBD1 (6 bases). Germline V lookup: CDR1 SGHNT, CDR2 YYREEE (reference sequence). The V gene lost 7 bases and the J gene lost 3 bases, with 10 bases spanning the gap. The CDR3 consists of 12 residues. The CDR3 protein is CASSRTDYGYTF. CDR3 DNA: TGTGCCAGCTCCCGGACAGACTATGGCTACACCTTC.

The sample holds a few counts of this clone. The V and J genes are TRBV18 and TRBJ2-7; 7 positions agree with TRBD1. V trimming: 2 bases; J trimming: 4 bases; junction bases outside the gene matches: 2. Germline V gene data show CDR1 as KGHSH and CDR2 as LQKENI. The CDR3 is made up of 13 amino acids. As DNA, the CDR3 is TGTGCCAGCTCACCATCAGGGGGTTACGAGCAGTACTTC. Residues: CASSPSGGYEQYF.

The V call is TRBV27, the J call TRBJ2-7; a possible D gene is TRBD2 (6 bases). The CDR3 runs to 14 residues. The germline V and J ends were trimmed by 3 bases and 6 bases, with 15 bases remaining between them. Germline V gives CDR1 MNHEY, CDR2 SMNVEV (reference sequence). CDR3 region: CASSFRVGGVEQYF. Written as DNA, the CDR3 is TGTGCCAGCAGTTTCCGGGTCGGCGGGGTCGAGCAGTACTTC.

This clone was counted once. V is TRBV7-2 and J is TRBJ2-7; 10 bases align to TRBD1. The germline gives CDR1 SGHTA, CDR2 FQGNSA. J was trimmed by 6 bases and V by 5 bases; bases with no gene match: 13. This CDR3 is built from 16 residues. The CDR3 spells CASSPSKGQGELEQYF. Written as DNA, the CDR3 is TGTGCCAGCAGCCCGAGTAAAGGACAGGGGGAGCTCGAGCAGTACTTC.

The sample holds a few counts of this clone. The V and J genes are TRBV7-2 and TRBJ1-3; D remains ambiguous. Trimming shortened V by 1 base and J by 4 bases, and 11 bases separated the two germline ends. Per germline, CDR1 SGHTA and CDR2 FQGNSA. There are 15 residues in the CDR3. The CDR3: CASSLVRVFGNTIYF. The CDR3 DNA sequence: TGTGCCAGCAGCTTAGTGAGGGTTTTCGGAAACACCATATATTTT.

This chain joins TRBV4-3 and TRBJ2-1, with 8 bases lining up with TRBD2. The V gene end was trimmed by 2 bases and the J gene end by 8 bases; junction bases not matched to a gene: 11. The CDR3 runs to 16 residues. CDR1 is LGHNA and CDR2 is YSLEER in the germline V gene. The CDR3 bases are TGCGCCAGCAGCCAATCAGCCGGGGGGGCCTTTGATGAGCAGTTCTTC. This encodes CASSQSAGGAFDEQFF.

The chain couples TRBV4-3 to TRBJ1-6; the D gene is possibly TRBD1 (6 bases). Trimming left V 3 bases short and J 7 bases short, with 16 bases between. This CDR3 has 16 residues. Per germline, CDR1 LGHNA and CDR2 YSLEER. CDR3 sequence (DNA): TGCGCCAGCAGCCAGAGCCCGGGACAACGGAATTCACCCCTCCACTTT. This gives the protein CASSQSPGQRNSPLHF.

In its sample, this clone was seen a few times. V usage is TRBV7-2 and J usage is TRBJ2-3; TRBD2 aligns across 9 bases. The CDR3 runs 15 residues. The germline CDR1 and CDR2 sequences are SGHTA and FQGNSA. V was pared by 5 bases and J by 7 bases, with 10 bases of the junction left unmatched. DNA of the CDR3: TGTGCCAGCAGCCCGCAGCGGGGGGTCCGTTATACGCAGTATTTT. This sequence encodes CASSPQRGVRYTQYF.

The V call is TRBV4-3, the J call TRBJ2-3; tentatively, D is TRBD2 (6 bases). Trimming left V 5 bases short and J 7 bases short, with 22 bases between. This CDR3 has 16 residues. Looked up from germline, CDR1 is LGHNA and CDR2 is YSLEER. The CDR3 coding sequence is TGCGCCAGCAGCTATACGACCGCGGGACTTAGGAATACGCAGTATTTT. Amino acid sequence: CASSYTTAGLRNTQYF.

This clone has just a few counts. In nucleotides, the CDR3 is TGTGCCAGCAGCTTACCAGGGCTGAACACTGAAGCTTTCTTT. It translates to CASSLPGLNTEAFF. The J gene is TRBJ1-1, the V gene TRBV7-9, with D perhaps TRBD1 (5 bases). Germline CDR1 SEHNR, CDR2 FQNEAQ (reference sequence). Trimming left V 2 bases short and J 0 bases short, with 7 bases between. The CDR3 spans 14 residues.

The rearrangement joins TRBV6-5 to TRBJ2-1; weak D call: TRBD2 (6 bases). Germline values: CDR1 MNHEY, CDR2 SVGAGI. The CDR3 runs 15 residues. With 8 bases removed from V and 0 bases from J, the gap between germline ends came to 14 bases. CDR3 sequence reads: CASSKAGSSYNEQFF. CDR3 DNA sequence: TGTGCCAGCTCAAAGGCGGGGAGCTCCTACAATGAGCAGTTCTTC.

This clone was observed a single time. Other DNA variants within this sample encode the same CDR3. The J gene is TRBJ1-3, the V gene TRBV5-4, with 7 bases matching TRBD1. The germline V gene encodes CDR1 SGHNT and CDR2 YYREEE (reference sequence). The CDR3 covers 18 residues. Trimming took 4 bases from V and 3 from J; bases not matched to a gene: 16. CDR3 DNA sequence: TGTGCCAGCAGCCGCGGGACAGCAAACACCGTAAATGGAAACACCATATATTTT. It encodes CASSRGTANTVNGNTIYF.

The rearrangement links TRBV5-1 to TRBJ2-3; TRBD2 aligns across 11 bases. The CDR3 is 14 amino acids. Germline V CDR1 and CDR2: SGHRS, YFSETQ. J lost 4 bases, V lost 2 bases, and 0 bases had no gene match. CDR3 loop: CASSFSGGADTQYF. The DNA of the CDR3 is TGCGCCAGCAGCTTTAGCGGGGGGGCAGATACGCAGTATTTT.

The rearrangement links TRBV2 to TRBJ2-5, with 8 bases identical to TRBD2. This CDR3 is 15 amino acids long. J lost 2 bases, V lost 6 bases, and 8 bases had no gene match. Germline V gives CDR1 SNHLY, CDR2 FYNNEI. DNA for the CDR3: TGTGCCAGCAGAGAAAATAGCGGGGCACAAGAGACCCAGTACTTC. Translating it yields CASRENSGAQETQYF. The variable domain in full, with the rest retrieved from reference TRBV2 and TRBJ2-5, is EPEVTQTPSHQVTQMGQEVILRCVPISNHLYFYWYRQILGQKVEFLVSFYNNEISEKSEIFDDQFSVERPDGSNFTLKIRSTKLEDSAMYFCASRENSGAQETQYFGPGTRLLVL.

V gene TRBV6-5 combines with J gene TRBJ2-2; TRBD1 agrees at 7 bases. Germline CDR1 and CDR2: MNHEY and SVGAGI. V gave up 5 bases and J gave up 9 bases; unmatched junction bases: 9. This CDR3 spans 14 amino acids. The CDR3 DNA is TGTGCCAGCAGTCTCACCGGGACAGACCGGGAGCTGTTTTTT. It specifies CASSLTGTDRELFF.

The V call is TRBV6-1, the J call TRBJ2-7, with D possibly TRBD2 on 5 matching bases. CDR1 and CDR2 (germline): MNHNS, SASEGT. V was cut by 0 bases and J by 5 bases, with 11 bases left in between. The CDR3 is 14 residues long. This CDR3 is CASSEAGGADEQYF. The CDR3 region has the DNA TGTGCCAGCAGTGAAGCTGGAGGAGCGGACGAGCAGTACTTC.

The chain recombines TRBV6-5 with TRBJ1-3, with TRBD1 as a possible D gene (5 bases). Germline values: CDR1 MNHEY, CDR2 SVGAGI. This CDR3 spans 15 amino acids. Trimming cost V 3 bases and J 0 bases, with 9 bases left between them. The DNA for the CDR3 is TGTGCCAGCAGTTATGACAGCGCCTCTGGAAACACCATATATTTT. Encoded protein: CASSYDSASGNTIYF.

This clone appeared a few times. The rearrangement joins TRBV12-5 to TRBJ2-1; 11 bases are shared with TRBD2. J lost 7 bases, V lost 5 bases, and 7 bases had no gene match. The CDR3 runs 15 residues. From germline, CDR1 is LGHNT and CDR2 FRNRAP. CDR3 in DNA: TGTGCTAGTGGTGAGACTAGCGGGGTTGGAAATGAGCAGTTCTTC. Protein: CASGETSGVGNEQFF.

The chain combines TRBV4-2 with TRBJ2-7, with TRBD1 as a possible D gene (5 bases). The CDR3 consists of 14 residues. V lost 1 base and J lost 5, with 12 bases in between. Germline loops: CDR1 LGHNA, CDR2 YNFKEQ. Here the CDR3 reads CASSQGTIRDEQYF. DNA of the CDR3: TGTGCCAGCAGCCAAGGGACGATCAGGGACGAGCAGTACTTC.

The gene calls are TRBV28 and TRBJ2-5; 7 bases fit TRBD2. From germline, CDR1 is MDHEN and CDR2 SYDVKM. V was clipped by 5 bases and J by 4 bases; unmatched bases: 10. The CDR3 spans 15 residues. CDR3 nucleotide sequence: TGTGCCAGCAGTCCCCCCTCAGGGAGGGGAGAGACCCAGTACTTC. Translated, it gives CASSPPSGRGETQYF.

On this clone itself: Its ends do not fully match the called genes, so a read error is possible. The rearrangement uses TRBV5-1 and TRBJ2-4; a weak D match, TRBD2 (6 bases). Germline lookup yields CDR1 SGHRS and CDR2 YFSETQ. The CDR3 extends over 18 amino acids. DNA for the CDR3: TGCGCCAGCAGCTTCTCCCGGACGGAGGGGCTAGCCAAAAACAGTCAGTACTTC. Amino acid sequence: CASSFSRTEGLAKNSQYF.